This T cell receptor (beta chain) came from a study of T cell changes during pregnancy in multiple sclerosis. Measured with immunoSEQ multiplex PCR; TCRdb has only the in-frame clones, and not every one. The data contain 78,000 or so clones, about 91% of them seen just once; the ten biggest clones take up about 1.5%. The CDR3 sequence is 12 residues long. V dropped 5 bases and J dropped 6 bases, with 9 bases sitting between them. Germline values: CDR1 LNHDA, CDR2 SQIVND (reference sequence). The sample in question was peripheral blood, obtained before pregnancy. The clonotype comes from a female donor with multiple sclerosis, enrolled in a pregnancy study. The chain joins TRBV19 to TRBJ2-3; D may be TRBD2 (6 bases). The CDR3 sequence: CASSRGSDTQYF. CDR3 sequence (DNA): TGTGCCAGTAGTCGGGGGTCGGATACGCAGTATTTT.